This T cell receptor beta chain originates from a study of T cell changes during pregnancy in multiple sclerosis. This CDR3 is 11 amino acids long. Germline V CDR1 and CDR2: SGHTA, FQGNSA. Trimming took off 2 bases at V and 4 bases at J, with 3 bases between the two ends. About this clone itself: Other DNA sequences within the sample encode an identical CDR3.

Assay used: immunoSEQ multiplex PCR; TCRdb lists only in-frame clones, some missing. The repertoire holds approximately 72,000 clones, with about 94% as singletons. The source was peripheral blood, collected in the first trimester of pregnancy. The clonotype was recovered from a female donor in good health, enrolled as a control in a pregnancy study. V is TRBV7-2 and J is TRBJ2-7, with no clear D. CDR3 nucleotides: TGTGCCAGCAGCTTATCGTACGAGCAGTACTTC. The encoded protein is CASSLSYEQYF.